The clone carrying this TCR beta chain was detected ten times or more. The antigen remains undetermined. The CDR3 spans 14 residues. Germline CDR1 and CDR2: MDHEN and SYDVKM. V lost 3 bases, J lost 7 bases, and 7 bases stayed unmatched. Libraries for TCR beta were made by quantitative 5'-RACE with molecular barcodes. A single record per CDR3 protein comes from TCRdb applying MiXCR to the 5' RACE reads. The table records 250,000 to 350,000 distinct CDR3 sequences, less than 10% of them present only once. These data are taken from a study of CD8 T cells in ankylosing spondylitis. Study-level results: Clones linked to disease were reported to show significant enrichment in matched ankylosing spondylitis synovial fluid. Seemingly characteristic of ankylosing spondylitis blood was a TCR beta motif consisting of about 8 highly homologous variants. Before this, some motif variants had been reported in reactive arthritis synovial fluid and blood. Clones linked to disease, bearing a CD8+ phenotype, were relatively rare in peripheral blood.

The J gene is TRBJ2-5, the V gene TRBV28; TRBD1 aligns across 8 bases. Material: blood, either unsorted or a sorted T cell fraction (not recorded which). This sequence originates from a male donor with ankylosing spondylitis. DNA of the CDR3: TGTGCCAGCAGTTTGCAAGACAGGGGTGTGACCCAGTACTTC. Translating gives CASSLQDRGVTQYF.